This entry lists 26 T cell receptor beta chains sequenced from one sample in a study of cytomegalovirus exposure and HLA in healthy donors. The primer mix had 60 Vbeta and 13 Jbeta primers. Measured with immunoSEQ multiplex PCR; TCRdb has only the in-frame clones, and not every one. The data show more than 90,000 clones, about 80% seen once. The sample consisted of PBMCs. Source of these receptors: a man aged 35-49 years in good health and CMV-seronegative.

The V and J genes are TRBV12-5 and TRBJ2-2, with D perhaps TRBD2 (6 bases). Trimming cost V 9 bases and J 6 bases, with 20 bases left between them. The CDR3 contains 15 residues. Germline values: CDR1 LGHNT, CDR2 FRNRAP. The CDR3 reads CASQPGGVLAGELFF. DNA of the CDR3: TGTGCTAGCCAACCAGGCGGGGTTCTCGCCGGGGAGCTGTTTTTT.

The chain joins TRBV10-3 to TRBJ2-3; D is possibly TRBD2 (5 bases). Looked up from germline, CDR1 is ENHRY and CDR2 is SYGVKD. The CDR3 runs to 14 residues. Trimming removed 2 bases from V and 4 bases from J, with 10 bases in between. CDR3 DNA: TGTGCCATCAGTGAGGGAGGTGTGGCAGATACGCAGTATTTT. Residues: CAISEGGVADTQYF.

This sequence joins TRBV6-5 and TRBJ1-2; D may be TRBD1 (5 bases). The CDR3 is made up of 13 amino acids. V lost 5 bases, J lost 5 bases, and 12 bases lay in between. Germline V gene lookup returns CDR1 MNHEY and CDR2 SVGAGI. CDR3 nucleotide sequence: TGTGCCAGCAGTCTGACAGAAAATTATGGCTACACCTTC. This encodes CASSLTENYGYTF.

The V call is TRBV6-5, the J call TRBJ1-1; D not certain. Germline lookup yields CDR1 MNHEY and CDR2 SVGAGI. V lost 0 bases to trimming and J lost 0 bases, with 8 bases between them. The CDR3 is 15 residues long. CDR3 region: CASSYSGGMNTEAFF. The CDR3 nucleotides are TGTGCCAGCAGTTACTCAGGAGGTATGAACACTGAAGCTTTCTTT.

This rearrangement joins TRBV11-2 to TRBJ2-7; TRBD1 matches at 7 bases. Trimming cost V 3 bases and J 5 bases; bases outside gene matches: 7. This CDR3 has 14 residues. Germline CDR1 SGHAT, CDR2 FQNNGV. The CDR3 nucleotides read TGTGCCAGCAGCTTTGACAGGGTCGTCGACGAGCAGTACTTC. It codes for CASSFDRVVDEQYF.

The CDR3 protein is CASSLRQASGNTIYF. The CDR3 nucleotides read TGTGCCAGCAGTTTAAGGCAGGCCTCTGGAAACACCATATATTTT. The chain joins TRBV28 to TRBJ1-3; no definite D call. Germline CDR1 MDHEN, CDR2 SYDVKM. The CDR3 covers 15 residues. Trimming took off 2 bases at V and 0 bases at J, with 8 bases between the two ends.

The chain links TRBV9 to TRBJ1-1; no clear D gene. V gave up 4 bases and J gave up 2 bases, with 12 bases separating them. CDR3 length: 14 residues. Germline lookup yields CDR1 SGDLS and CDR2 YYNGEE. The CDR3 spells CASSPPRTNTEAFF. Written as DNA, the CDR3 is TGTGCCAGCAGCCCCCCAAGAACAAACACTGAAGCTTTCTTT.

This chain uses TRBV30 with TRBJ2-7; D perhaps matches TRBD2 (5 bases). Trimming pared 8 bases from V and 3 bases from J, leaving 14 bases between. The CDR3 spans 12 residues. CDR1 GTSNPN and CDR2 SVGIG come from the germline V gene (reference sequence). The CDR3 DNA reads TGTGCCGGACGCGTAGCGAGCTACGAGCAGTACTTC. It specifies CAGRVASYEQYF.

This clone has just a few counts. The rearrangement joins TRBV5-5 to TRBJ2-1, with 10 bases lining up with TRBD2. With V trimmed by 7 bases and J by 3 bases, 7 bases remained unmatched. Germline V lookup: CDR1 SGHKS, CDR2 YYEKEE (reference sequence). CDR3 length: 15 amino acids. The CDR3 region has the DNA TGTGCCAGCGGCCGGACTAGCGGCCTCTACAATGAGCAGTTCTTC. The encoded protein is CASGRTSGLYNEQFF. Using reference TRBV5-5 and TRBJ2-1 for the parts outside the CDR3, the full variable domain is DAGVTQSPTHLIKTRGQQVTLRCSPISGHKSVSWYQQVLGQGPQFIFQYYEKEERGRGNFPDRFSARQFPNYSSELNVNALLLGDSALYLCASGRTSGLYNEQFFGPGTRLTVL.

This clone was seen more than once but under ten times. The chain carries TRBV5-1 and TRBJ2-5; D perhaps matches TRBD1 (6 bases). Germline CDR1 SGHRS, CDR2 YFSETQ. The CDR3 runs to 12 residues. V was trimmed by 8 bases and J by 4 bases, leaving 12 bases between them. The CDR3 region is CASGDTLETQYF. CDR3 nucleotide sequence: TGCGCCAGTGGGGACACCCTAGAGACCCAGTACTTC.

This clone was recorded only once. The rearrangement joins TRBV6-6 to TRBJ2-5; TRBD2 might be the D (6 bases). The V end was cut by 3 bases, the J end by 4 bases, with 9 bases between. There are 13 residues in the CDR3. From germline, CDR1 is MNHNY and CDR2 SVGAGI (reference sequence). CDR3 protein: CASSYEGLETQYF. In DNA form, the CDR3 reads TGTGCCAGCAGTTATGAGGGACTAGAGACCCAGTACTTC.

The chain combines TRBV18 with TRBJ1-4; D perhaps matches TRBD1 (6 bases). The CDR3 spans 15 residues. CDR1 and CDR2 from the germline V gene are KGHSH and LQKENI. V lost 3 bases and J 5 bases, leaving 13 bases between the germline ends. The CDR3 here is CASSPSGGENEKLFF. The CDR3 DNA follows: TGTGCCAGCTCACCGTCGGGGGGCGAGAATGAAAAACTGTTTTTT.

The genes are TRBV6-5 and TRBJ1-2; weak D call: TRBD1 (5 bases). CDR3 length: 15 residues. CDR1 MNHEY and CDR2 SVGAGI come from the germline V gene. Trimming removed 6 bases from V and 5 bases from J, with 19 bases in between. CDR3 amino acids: CASSLGLTENYGYTF. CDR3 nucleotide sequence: TGTGCCAGCAGCCTGGGATTGACAGAGAATTATGGCTACACCTTC.

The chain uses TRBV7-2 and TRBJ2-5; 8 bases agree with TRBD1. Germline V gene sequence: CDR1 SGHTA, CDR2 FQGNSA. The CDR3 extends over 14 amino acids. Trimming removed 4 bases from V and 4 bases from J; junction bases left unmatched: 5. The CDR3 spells CASSSDRGSETQYF. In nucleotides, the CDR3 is TGTGCCAGCAGCTCCGACAGGGGATCAGAGACCCAGTACTTC. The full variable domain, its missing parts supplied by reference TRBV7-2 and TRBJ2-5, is GAGVSQSPSNKVTEKGKDVELRCDPISGHTALYWYRQSLGQGLEFLIYFQGNSAPDKSGLPSDRFSAERTGGSVSTLTIQRTQQEDSAVYLCASSSDRGSETQYFGPGTRLLVL.

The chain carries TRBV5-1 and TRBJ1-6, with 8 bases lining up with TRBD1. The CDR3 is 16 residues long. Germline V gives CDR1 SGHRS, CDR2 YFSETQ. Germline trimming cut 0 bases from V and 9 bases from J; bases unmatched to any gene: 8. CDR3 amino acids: CASSLGQGALSSPLHF. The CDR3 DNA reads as TGCGCCAGCAGCTTGGGGCAGGGGGCTTTAAGTTCACCCCTCCACTTT.

CDR3 amino acids: CASSPAEGIRETQYF. DNA of the CDR3: TGTGCCAGCAGCCCAGCGGAGGGGATACGAGAGACCCAGTACTTC. The chain links TRBV7-2 to TRBJ2-5; D is perhaps TRBD2 (6 bases). CDR1 and CDR2 (germline): SGHTA, FQGNSA. The CDR3 sequence is 15 residues long. The V gene lost 5 bases and the J gene lost 4 bases, with 17 bases spanning the gap.

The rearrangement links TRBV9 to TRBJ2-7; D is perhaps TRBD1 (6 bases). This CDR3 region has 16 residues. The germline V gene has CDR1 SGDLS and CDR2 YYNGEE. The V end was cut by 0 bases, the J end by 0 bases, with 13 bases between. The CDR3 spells CASSVAQWTASYEQYF. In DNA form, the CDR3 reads TGTGCCAGCAGCGTAGCTCAATGGACAGCCTCCTACGAGCAGTACTTC.

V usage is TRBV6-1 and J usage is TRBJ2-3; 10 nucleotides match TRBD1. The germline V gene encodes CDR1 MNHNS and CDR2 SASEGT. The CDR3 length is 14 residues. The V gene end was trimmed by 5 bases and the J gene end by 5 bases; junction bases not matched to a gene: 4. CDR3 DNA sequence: TGTGCCAGCAGTTATTGGACAGGGGGAGATACGCAGTATTTT. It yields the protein CASSYWTGGDTQYF.

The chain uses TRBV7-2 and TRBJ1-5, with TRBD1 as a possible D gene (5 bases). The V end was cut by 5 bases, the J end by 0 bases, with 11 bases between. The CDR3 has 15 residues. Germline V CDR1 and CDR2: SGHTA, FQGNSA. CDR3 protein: CASSVSGFSNQPQHF. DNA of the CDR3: TGTGCCAGCAGCGTGTCAGGGTTTAGCAATCAGCCCCAGCATTTT.

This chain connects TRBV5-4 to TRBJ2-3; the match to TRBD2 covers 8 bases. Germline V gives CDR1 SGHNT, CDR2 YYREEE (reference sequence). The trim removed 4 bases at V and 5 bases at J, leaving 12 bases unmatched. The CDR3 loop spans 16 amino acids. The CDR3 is CASSPSPSGGGDTQYF. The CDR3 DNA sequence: TGTGCCAGCAGCCCGTCCCCGAGCGGGGGAGGAGATACGCAGTATTTT.

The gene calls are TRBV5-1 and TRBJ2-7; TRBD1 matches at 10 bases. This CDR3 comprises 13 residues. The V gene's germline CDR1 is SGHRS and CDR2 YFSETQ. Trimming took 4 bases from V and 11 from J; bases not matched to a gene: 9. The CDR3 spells CASSPSGQGMEYF. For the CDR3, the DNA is TGCGCCAGCAGCCCCTCGGGACAGGGGATGGAGTACTTC.

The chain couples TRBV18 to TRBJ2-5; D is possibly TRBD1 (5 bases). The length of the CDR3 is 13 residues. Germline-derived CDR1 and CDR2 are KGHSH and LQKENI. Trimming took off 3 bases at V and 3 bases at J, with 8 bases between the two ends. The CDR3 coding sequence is TGTGCCAGCTCACCGTCGACAGAAGAGACCCAGTACTTC. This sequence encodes CASSPSTEETQYF.

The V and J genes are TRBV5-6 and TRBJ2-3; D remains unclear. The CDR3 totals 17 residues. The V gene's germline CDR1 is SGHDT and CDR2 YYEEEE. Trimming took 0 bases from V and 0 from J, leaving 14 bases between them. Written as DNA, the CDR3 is TGTGCCAGCAGCTTGGCTTTAACCCAACACAGCACAGATACGCAGTATTTT. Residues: CASSLALTQHSTDTQYF.

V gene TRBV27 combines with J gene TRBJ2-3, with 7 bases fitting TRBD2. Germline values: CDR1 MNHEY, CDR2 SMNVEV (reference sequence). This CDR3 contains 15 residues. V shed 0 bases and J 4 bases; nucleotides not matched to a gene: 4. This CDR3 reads CASSLSSGRADTQYF. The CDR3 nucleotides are TGTGCCAGCAGTTTATCGTCAGGGAGGGCAGATACGCAGTATTTT.

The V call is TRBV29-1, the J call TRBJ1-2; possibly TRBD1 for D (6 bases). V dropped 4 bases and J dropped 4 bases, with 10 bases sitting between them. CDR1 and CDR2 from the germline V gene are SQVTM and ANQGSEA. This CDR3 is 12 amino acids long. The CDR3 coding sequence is TGCAGCGTTGCGACAGGCACCTATGGCTACACCTTC. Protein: CSVATGTYGYTF.

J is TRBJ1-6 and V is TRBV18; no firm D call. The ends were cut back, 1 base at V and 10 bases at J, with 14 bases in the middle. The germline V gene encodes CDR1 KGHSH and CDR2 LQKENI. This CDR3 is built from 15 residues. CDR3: CASSPLAEGGSPLHF. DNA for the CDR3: TGTGCCAGCTCACCACTCGCGGAAGGAGGATCACCCCTCCACTTT.